This T cell receptor (beta chain) comes out of a study of cytomegalovirus exposure and HLA in healthy donors. V lost 0 bases to trimming and J lost 2 bases, with 10 bases between them. Germline V lookup: CDR1 SGHTA, CDR2 FQGNSA. This CDR3 comprises 15 residues. The PCR contained 60 Vbeta and 13 Jbeta primers. Original handling: Some 11 million shared chains were among the approximately 76 million unique TCR beta chains that a later analysis counted. Profiled with immunoSEQ multiplex PCR; TCRdb holds only in-frame clones, not every one. That table gives V, J and clone size, and the DNA gave D and trimming. The sample carries around 100,000 clones, roughly three quarters recorded once. For this clone: Its antigen remains unidentified.

Findings of the study overall: An ancestry cluster, one associated with Asian ancestry, reportedly showed fewer N-insertions than the roughly 610-donor mean in a later analysis.

The J gene is TRBJ1-2, the V gene TRBV7-2; D not certain. This receptor was obtained from a male donor in good health and CMV-seropositive. What was sequenced was PBMCs. CDR3 sequence (DNA): TGTGCCAGCAGCTTAGCGAGGAGCAGCAACTATGGCTACACCTTC. Protein sequence: CASSLARSSNYGYTF. Full variable domain (missing parts from reference TRBV7-2 and TRBJ1-2): GAGVSQSPSNKVTEKGKDVELRCDPISGHTALYWYRQSLGQGLEFLIYFQGNSAPDKSGLPSDRFSAERTGGSVSTLTIQRTQQEDSAVYLCASSLARSSNYGYTFGSGTRLTVV.